This T cell receptor beta chain was captured by sequencing in a study of shared clonotypes between healthy human individuals. Study background: With ages of 18 to 49, the donors were a couple of women and a few men. Donors had three CD4 naive, three CD4 memory, two CD8 naive and one CD8 memory plate apiece.

Profiling relied on immunoSEQ multiplex PCR, and the TCRdb table lists in-frame clones only, not all of them. In the table there are around 580,000 clones, nearly 98% of which are singletons. The study, taken as a whole, reports: In a few donors, around 5% of naive CD4 clonotypes appeared in common.

Germline V CDR1 and CDR2: MNHNS, SASEGT. The V and J ends lost 2 bases and 3 bases respectively, with 11 bases between them. The CDR3 loop spans 14 amino acids. Comments on this clone: What it binds is not known.

Naive CD8 cells were CD45RO-negative, positively selected for CCR7, excluding terminally differentiated effector memory CD45RA+ cells. The chain employs TRBV6-1 and TRBJ2-7; D gene unclear. The sample taken for sequencing was naive CD8+ T cells sorted from blood. This sequence originates from a man aged 30-40 years in good health. CDR3 region: CASSENNRYYEQYF. The CDR3 coding sequence is TGTGCCAGCAGTGAAAACAACAGATACTACGAGCAGTACTTC.